In its sample, the clone carrying this TCR beta chain was seen once. Its specificity is not known. This entry comes from a study of OX40 agonist ivuxolimab in advanced cancers. Across the whole study: Averaging about 60 years in age, with a range of 23 to 79, the cohort was approximately 83% male.

Notes on the study in general: Among patients with partial responses at 0.1-3.0 mg/kg, clonal expansion was among the lowest.

Using immunoSEQ multiplex PCR, the repertoire was profiled, and TCRdb retains in-frame clones only, with some absent. Of fewer than 100,000 clones listed, approximately 89% are singletons. The material sequenced was CD4+ or CD8+ T cells sorted from blood, taken in a trial of the OX40 agonist ivuxolimab. The TCR sequence derives from an adult with an advanced solid tumor such as melanoma, head and neck, liver or kidney cancer.

CDR3 in amino acids: CASSQDRINLKLFF. In DNA, the CDR3 is TGTGCCAGCAGTCAGGACCGCATCAACCTAAAACTGTTTTTT. This chain connects TRBV27 to TRBJ1-4; D call uncertain. Germline V gene data show CDR1 as MNHEY and CDR2 as SMNVEV (reference sequence). The V end lost 5 bases, the J end lost 10 bases, and 17 bases lay between the germline ends. The CDR3 is made up of 14 amino acids. Using reference TRBV27 and TRBJ1-4 for the parts outside the CDR3, the full variable domain is EAQVTQNPRYLITVTGKKLTVTCSQNMNHEYMSWYRQDPGLGLRQIYYSMNVEVTDKGDVPEGYKVSRKEKRNFPLILESPSPNQTSLYFCASSQDRINLKLFFGSGTQLSVL.